This T cell receptor (beta chain) came from a study of blood T cells in healthy people across ages. Points on this clonotype: Antigen specificity is unknown.

V shed 3 bases and J shed 7 bases, with 15 bases lying between them. There are 14 residues in the CDR3. Looked up from germline, CDR1 is DFQATT and CDR2 is SNEGSKA (reference sequence). Findings and limits, study-wide: Estimates based on one million T cells were treated as lower bounds. Strong correlation existed between TCR beta diversity and naive T cell percentage. Roughly linearly, TCR beta diversity per million T cells fell as age increased.

Together with a sample-barcoded 5' primer, a J-beta primer mix was included in a second PCR lasting roughly 6 to 12 cycles. MiXCR, run by TCRdb on the 5' RACE reads, gives a single entry per CDR3 protein. Of over 950,000 distinct CDR3 sequences in the sample, roughly 51% were seen once. What was sequenced was blood. This receptor was taken from an older woman in good health. The chain links TRBV20-1 to TRBJ1-4, with D uncertain. The CDR3 sequence: CSARLGNDGEKLFF. CDR3 coding DNA: TGCAGTGCTAGGCTGGGGAACGACGGTGAAAAACTGTTTTTT.